This entry concerns a single TCR beta chain. These data originate in a study of control samples from healthy donors and cancer patients. The length of the CDR3 is 14 residues. The V gene's germline CDR1 is MRHNA and CDR2 SNTAGT. The V end lost 6 bases, the J end lost 2 bases, and 13 bases lay between the germline ends. Assay: immunoSEQ multiplex PCR; the TCRdb copy retains only in-frame clones and omits some. The sample shows about 190,000 clones, 85% to 95% of them seen only once. Sequencing was done on a sample of blood. The gene calls are TRBV6-4 and TRBJ2-5; a possible D gene is TRBD1 (6 bases). This clonotype was obtained from a man younger than 35 in good health. The CDR3 bases are TGTGCCAGCAGCGACCGGGACAAGCAAGAGACCCAGTACTTC. Translated, it gives CASSDRDKQETQYF.